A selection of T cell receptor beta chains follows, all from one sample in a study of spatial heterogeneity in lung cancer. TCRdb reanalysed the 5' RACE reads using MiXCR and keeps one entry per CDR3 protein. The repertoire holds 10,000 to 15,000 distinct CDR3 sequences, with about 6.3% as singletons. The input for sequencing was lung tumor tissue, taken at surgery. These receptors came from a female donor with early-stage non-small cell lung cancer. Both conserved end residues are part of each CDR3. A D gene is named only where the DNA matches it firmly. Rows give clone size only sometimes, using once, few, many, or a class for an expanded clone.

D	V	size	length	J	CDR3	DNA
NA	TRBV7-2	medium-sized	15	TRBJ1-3	CASSLVSWAGNTIYF	TGTGCCAGCAGCTTAGTCAGCTGGGCTGGAAACACCATATATTTT
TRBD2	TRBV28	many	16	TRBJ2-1	CASSLLAGGPYNEQFF	TGTGCCAGCAGTTTACTGGCGGGAGGACCCTACAATGAGCAGTTCTTC
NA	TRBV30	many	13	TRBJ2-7	CAWSSGHSYEQYF	TGTGCCTGGAGCTCGGGACATTCATACGAGCAGTACTTC
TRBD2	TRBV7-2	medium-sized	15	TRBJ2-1	CASSSTSGNYNEQFF	TGTGCCAGCAGCTCCACTAGCGGAAACTACAATGAGCAGTTCTTC
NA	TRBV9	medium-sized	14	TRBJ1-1	CASSVRGANTEAFF	TGTGCCAGCAGCGTACGGGGAGCGAACACTGAAGCTTTCTTT
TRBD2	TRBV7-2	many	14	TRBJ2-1	CASSRTRGYNEQFF	TGTGCCAGCAGCAGGACTAGAGGTTACAATGAGCAGTTCTTC
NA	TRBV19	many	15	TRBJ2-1	CASSIEGRPYNEQFF	TGTGCCAGTAGTATAGAGGGCAGACCCTACAATGAGCAGTTCTTC
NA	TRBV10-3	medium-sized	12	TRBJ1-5	CAISEGDQPQHF	TGTGCCATCAGTGAGGGGGATCAGCCCCAGCATTTT
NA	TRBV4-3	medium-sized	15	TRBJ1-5	CASSQDLKGTQPQHF	TGCGCCAGCAGCCAAGATTTGAAGGGAACTCAGCCCCAGCATTTT
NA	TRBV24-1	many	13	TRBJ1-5	CATTRGANQPQHF	TGTGCCACCACAAGGGGGGCAAATCAGCCCCAGCATTTT
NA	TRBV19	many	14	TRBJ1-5	CASSQGYSNQPQHF	TGTGCCAGTAGTCAGGGTTATAGCAATCAGCCCCAGCATTTT
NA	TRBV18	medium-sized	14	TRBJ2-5	CASSPSGNQETQYF	TGTGCCAGCTCACCATCCGGGAACCAAGAGACCCAGTACTTC
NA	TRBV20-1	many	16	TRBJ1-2	CSARGTESLFGYGYTF	TGCAGTGCTAGAGGGACAGAGTCCCTCTTTGGCTATGGCTACACCTTC
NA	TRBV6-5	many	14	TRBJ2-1	CASSGVAVYNEQFF	TGTGCCAGCAGTGGAGTGGCAGTCTACAATGAGCAGTTCTTC
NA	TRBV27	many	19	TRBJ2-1	CASSFKVVVADGAWDEQFF	TGTGCCAGCAGTTTTAAAGTTGTGGTGGCCGATGGGGCTTGGGATGAGCAGTTCTTC
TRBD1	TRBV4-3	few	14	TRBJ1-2	CASSKTGGGYGYTF	TGCGCCAGCAGCAAGACAGGGGGCGGCTATGGCTACACCTTC
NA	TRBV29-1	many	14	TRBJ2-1	CSPAPPGRYGEQFF	TGCAGCCCCGCTCCCCCGGGAAGGTACGGTGAGCAGTTCTTC
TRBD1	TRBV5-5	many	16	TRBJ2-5	CASSLNVPGGGETQYF	TGTGCCAGCAGCTTAAATGTGCCAGGGGGCGGGGAGACCCAGTACTTC
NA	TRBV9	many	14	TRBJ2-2	CASSVLSNTGELFF	TGTGCCAGCAGCGTATTGTCGAACACCGGGGAGCTGTTTTTT
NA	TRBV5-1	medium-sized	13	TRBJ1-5	CASSLLDGQPQHF	TGCGCCAGCAGCCTGCTGGACGGTCAGCCCCAGCATTTT
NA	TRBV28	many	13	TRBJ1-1	CASSGGVNTEAFF	TGTGCCAGCAGTGGAGGGGTGAACACTGAAGCTTTCTTT
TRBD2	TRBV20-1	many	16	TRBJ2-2	CSASSGGGGGTGELFF	TGCAGTGCTAGTTCCGGTGGCGGGGGGGGCACCGGGGAGCTGTTTTTT
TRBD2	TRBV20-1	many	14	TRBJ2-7	CSAETSGRVYEQYF	TGCAGTGCGGAGACTAGCGGGAGGGTTTACGAGCAGTACTTC
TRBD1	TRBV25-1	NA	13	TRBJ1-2	CASSNTGGYGYTF	TGTGCCAGCAGCAATACAGGGGGCTATGGCTACACCTTC
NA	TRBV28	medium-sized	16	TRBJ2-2	CASSFHAGQGTGELFF	TGTGCCAGCAGTTTTCATGCGGGACAAGGCACCGGGGAGCTGTTTTTT
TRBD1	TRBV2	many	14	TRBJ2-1	CASSGQGQLGEQFF	TGTGCCAGCAGTGGACAGGGGCAGCTCGGTGAGCAGTTCTTC